Listed below are T cell receptor beta chains from one sample, sequenced in a study of T cell clones after liver transplantation. Sequencing used immunoSEQ multiplex PCR; TCRdb keeps in-frame clones, though not all of them. Seen here are approximately 55,000 clones, over 55% observed once, and the top ten hold about a tenth. The sample in question was CD4+ T cells from blood, obtained around 4.5 years after liver transplant. These receptors were obtained from a human patient who received a liver transplant. Some of the T cells might come from the graft donor. Both conserved end residues are part of each CDR3. For some rows the clone size is stated as once, few or many, or as a class when expanded; others skip it.

TRBV30,NA,TRBJ2-3,15,CAWRLRQSGTDTQYF
TRBV7-7,few,TRBJ2-5,13,CASSLAGRETQYF
TRBV6-5,NA,TRBJ1-1,14,CASHRKSVNTEAFF
TRBV30,few,TRBJ1-1,15,CAWSGKDRGYTEAFF
TRBV18,many,TRBJ1-1,13,CASSRGQDTEAFF
TRBV5-4,NA,TRBJ2-3,16,CASSPGLAGGSDTQYF
TRBV19,NA,TRBJ1-5,15,CASSSPGQGNQPQHF
TRBV6-1,few,TRBJ1-3,15,CASSGQSGSGNTIYF
TRBV5-1,NA,TRBJ2-3,15,CASSLGDRTTDTQYF
TRBV5-1,NA,TRBJ2-2,16,CASSLGVGANTGELFF
TRBV27,medium-sized,TRBJ1-2,14,CASFRGQGDYGYTF
TRBV6-1,NA,TRBJ2-1,19,CASSEGRDRGASSYNEQFF
TRBV9,medium-sized,TRBJ1-1,15,CASSPQGQLNTEAFF
TRBV19,NA,TRBJ2-6,15,CASIDRSPGANVLTF
TRBV6-5,once,TRBJ2-7,15,CASSYGRDRVGEQYF
TRBV6-5,NA,TRBJ1-2,14,CASSPEGGAYGYTF
TRBV6-5,few,TRBJ1-2,11,CASSNTGGYTF
TRBV5-4,few,TRBJ2-7,14,CASSFDMNSYEQYF
TRBV29-1,NA,TRBJ1-1,14,CSVEIFQGGTEAFF
TRBV28,NA,TRBJ1-6,17,CASSLLTASFYNSPLHF
TRBV5-6,NA,TRBJ1-6,14,CASTTGTYNSPLHF
TRBV7-9,NA,TRBJ1-5,15,CASSLGPGGNQPQHF
TRBV6-5,NA,TRBJ1-1,14,CASSREGRSTEAFF
TRBV6-5,NA,TRBJ1-6,15,CASSYQGDGNSPLHF
TRBV5-8,NA,TRBJ1-1,13,CASRFGMNTEAFF
TRBV6-1,once,TRBJ1-2,15,CASSERVRVVNGYTF
TRBV27,once,TRBJ2-3,13,CASSLAFTDTQYF
TRBV11-2,NA,TRBJ2-2,17,CASSLGGGTGGTGELFF
TRBV2,NA,TRBJ1-6,14,CASKGRESPSPLHF
TRBV30,NA,TRBJ2-5,15,CAWSGGQAPGETQYF
TRBV5-4,NA,TRBJ1-6,15,CASSLGREQDSPLHF
TRBV5-4,NA,TRBJ1-6,15,CASSLPGARNSPLHF
TRBV5-1,NA,TRBJ1-4,15,CASSLNRGPGEKLFF
TRBV10-2,NA,TRBJ2-7,14,CASSEPGHSYEQYF